One and the same sample provided the 4 T cell receptor beta chains below, sequenced in a study of T cells in Graves' hyperthyroidism and ophthalmopathy. Template material for amplifying TCR beta CDR3 regions consisted of RNA transcripts. During a first-round RT-PCR of the TCR CDR3, the HTBI primer set was used. TCRdb ran MiXCR on the multiplex PCR reads and lists one entry per CDR3 protein. Among 550,000 to 800,000 distinct CDR3 sequences, 15% to 20% were seen once, and the ten largest hold about a sixth. Sequences were obtained from blood. The source is a middle-aged man with Graves' hyperthyroidism.

This sequence joins TRBV5-1 and TRBJ2-3, with TRBD2 matching over 9 bases. The trim removed 4 bases at V and 3 bases at J, leaving 9 bases unmatched. The CDR3 is made up of 16 amino acids. Germline V gives CDR1 SGHRS, CDR2 YFSETQ. The CDR3 loop is CASSPNGLALTDTQYF. CDR3 DNA sequence: TGCGCCAGCAGCCCTAACGGACTAGCGTTAACAGATACGCAGTATTTT.

The J gene is TRBJ1-5, the V gene TRBV6-2 or TRBV6-3; D remains unclear. Trimming removed 8 bases at V and 3 bases at J, with 11 bases between. The CDR3 consists of 13 residues. From germline, CDR1 is MNHEY and CDR2 SVGEGT. In DNA form, the CDR3 reads TGTGCCAGCTTAGACGGCCTCAATCAGCCCCAGCATTTT. This translates into CASLDGLNQPQHF.

This clonotype has a count of ten or more. The chain combines TRBV6-2 or TRBV6-3 with TRBJ2-3, with a weak D call TRBD2 (5 bases). Trimming shortened V by 0 bases and J by 2 bases, and 18 bases separated the two germline ends. The CDR3 loop spans 18 amino acids. The germline CDR1 and CDR2 sequences are MNHEY and SVGEGT. CDR3 sequence reads: CASSYSNIGGYFTDTQYF. The CDR3 DNA reads as TGTGCCAGCAGTTACTCGAATATTGGCGGGTACTTCACAGATACGCAGTATTTT.

The V call is TRBV28, the J call TRBJ1-1; D remains unclear. This CDR3 spans 11 amino acids. V was trimmed by 2 bases and J by 8 bases, leaving 6 bases between them. Germline CDR1 reads MDHEN; CDR2 reads SYDVKM. This CDR3 reads CASSLRLEAFF. CDR3 in DNA: TGTGCCAGCAGTTTAAGGTTAGAAGCTTTCTTT.